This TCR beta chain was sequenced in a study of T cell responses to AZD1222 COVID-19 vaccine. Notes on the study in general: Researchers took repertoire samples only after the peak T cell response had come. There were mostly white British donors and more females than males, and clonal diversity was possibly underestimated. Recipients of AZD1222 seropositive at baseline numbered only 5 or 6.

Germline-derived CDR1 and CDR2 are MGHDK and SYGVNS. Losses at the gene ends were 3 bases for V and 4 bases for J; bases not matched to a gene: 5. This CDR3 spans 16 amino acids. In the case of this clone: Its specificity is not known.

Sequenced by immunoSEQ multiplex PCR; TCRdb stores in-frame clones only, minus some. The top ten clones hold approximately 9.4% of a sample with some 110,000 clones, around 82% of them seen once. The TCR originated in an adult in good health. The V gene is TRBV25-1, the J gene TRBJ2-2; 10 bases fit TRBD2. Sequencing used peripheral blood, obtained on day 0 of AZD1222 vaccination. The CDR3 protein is CASSEWTSGGTGELFF. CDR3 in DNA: TGTGCCAGCAGTGAGTGGACTAGCGGTGGCACCGGGGAGCTGTTTTTT.